This T cell receptor beta chain was recovered during a study of T cell clonotyping in hematopoietic cell transplantation. TCRdb's table, derived via immunoSEQ multiplex PCR, lists solely in-frame clones and lacks some. This table has tens of thousands of clones, roughly 82% appearing once. Study outcomes and limitations: At the given depth, recipient repertoires were over 95% de novo clonotypes.

With respect to this clone: The antigen is undetermined.

Time point indicated: recipient sample about 28 days before transplant, after cytoreduction. Sequencing was performed on peripheral blood mononuclear cells, taken before stem cell transplant. The receptor comes from a woman aged 55-75 years with acute myeloid leukemia. Some clones in this sample may be carry-over from other donors' samples.

CDR3 protein: CASSLGTLPRTDTQYF. CDR3 DNA: TGCGCCAGCAGCTTGGGGACTCTCCCTCGGACAGATACGCAGTATTTT. The chain recombines TRBV5-1 with TRBJ2-3; possibly TRBD2 for D (5 bases). This CDR3 spans 16 amino acids. The V end was cut by 0 bases, the J end by 3 bases, with 14 bases between. CDR1 and CDR2 from the germline V gene are SGHRS and YFSETQ. The variable domain in full, completed from reference TRBV5-1 and TRBJ2-3, reads KAGVTQTPRYLIKTRGQQVTLSCSPISGHRSVSWYQQTPGQGLQFLFEYFSETQRNKGNFPGRFSGRQFSNSRSEMNVSTLELGDSALYLCASSLGTLPRTDTQYFGPGTRLTVL.